A selection of T cell receptor beta chains follows, all from one sample in a study of Ad26.COV2.S vaccination and SARS-CoV-2 variants. The assay was immunoSEQ multiplex PCR, and TCRdb's table has in-frame clones only and misses some. The sample records 350,000 to 450,000 clones, about 89% being singletons. The input for sequencing was peripheral blood, taken in a trial of Ad26.COV2.S vaccine versus placebo. Receptor source: a person aged 18-65 years who received the Ad26.COV2.S COVID-19 vaccine or a placebo. The CDR3 runs from the conserved cysteine through the conserved F or W. Each record gives: clone size, J gene, CDR3 length, V gene, D gene, CDR3 protein, CDR3 DNA. A D gene is named only where the DNA matches it firmly. Size values are once, few and many counts, or a class for expanded clones, and some rows have none.

clone_size: NA; j_call: TRBJ2-1; cdr3_length: 15; v_call: TRBV19; d_call: TRBD2; cdr3_aa: CASSVSGRGGNEQFF; cdr3_nt: TGTGCCAGTAGTGTGAGCGGGAGAGGGGGCAATGAGCAGTTCTTC
clone_size: NA; j_call: TRBJ1-1; cdr3_length: 14; v_call: TRBV11-2; d_call: NA; cdr3_aa: CASSPDRLNTEAFF; cdr3_nt: TGTGCCAGCAGCCCCGACAGGTTGAACACTGAAGCTTTCTTT
clone_size: once; j_call: TRBJ2-3; cdr3_length: 17; v_call: TRBV6-6; d_call: NA; cdr3_aa: CASSQRLLQGDTDTQYF; cdr3_nt: TGTGCCAGCAGTCAGAGGTTGTTGCAGGGAGACACAGATACGCAGTATTTT
clone_size: NA; j_call: TRBJ1-3; cdr3_length: 16; v_call: TRBV5-6; d_call: NA; cdr3_aa: CASSRILGSSGNTIYF; cdr3_nt: TGTGCCAGCAGCAGGATTTTGGGTTCATCTGGAAACACCATATATTTT
clone_size: NA; j_call: TRBJ1-6; cdr3_length: 14; v_call: TRBV9; d_call: NA; cdr3_aa: CASSVAGVASPLHF; cdr3_nt: TGTGCCAGCAGCGTAGCTGGGGTTGCTTCACCCCTCCACTTT
clone_size: NA; j_call: TRBJ1-1; cdr3_length: 15; v_call: TRBV27; d_call: NA; cdr3_aa: CASSLSPSGRTEAFF; cdr3_nt: TGTGCCAGCAGTTTATCACCCTCCGGACGGACTGAAGCTTTCTTT
clone_size: NA; j_call: TRBJ2-1; cdr3_length: 11; v_call: TRBV6-5; d_call: NA; cdr3_aa: CASSSLDEQFF; cdr3_nt: TGTGCCAGCAGTTCCCTAGACGAGCAGTTCTTC
clone_size: NA; j_call: TRBJ2-1; cdr3_length: 13; v_call: TRBV5-1; d_call: TRBD1; cdr3_aa: CASSTQGDNEQFF; cdr3_nt: TGCGCCAGCAGCACCCAGGGGGACAATGAGCAGTTCTTC
clone_size: NA; j_call: TRBJ2-5; cdr3_length: 15; v_call: TRBV5-1; d_call: NA; cdr3_aa: CASSLESTEGETQYF; cdr3_nt: TGCGCCAGCAGCTTGGAGTCGACAGAAGGGGAGACCCAGTACTTC
clone_size: NA; j_call: TRBJ2-5; cdr3_length: 13; v_call: TRBV10-2; d_call: NA; cdr3_aa: CASSLLPQETQYF; cdr3_nt: TGCGCCAGCAGTCTGCTCCCCCAAGAGACCCAGTACTTC
clone_size: NA; j_call: TRBJ2-7; cdr3_length: 14; v_call: TRBV28; d_call: NA; cdr3_aa: CASSPTLASYEQYF; cdr3_nt: TGTGCCAGCAGTCCCACCCTAGCTAGCTACGAGCAGTACTTC
clone_size: NA; j_call: TRBJ2-7; cdr3_length: 18; v_call: TRBV28; d_call: TRBD2; cdr3_aa: CASSLTTPPSGITYEQYF; cdr3_nt: TGTGCCAGCAGTTTAACGACCCCGCCTAGCGGGATTACCTACGAGCAGTACTTC
clone_size: NA; j_call: TRBJ2-1; cdr3_length: 16; v_call: TRBV4-3; d_call: NA; cdr3_aa: CASSQDLGGTYNEQFF; cdr3_nt: TGCGCCAGCAGCCAAGATCTAGGGGGGACCTACAATGAGCAGTTCTTC
clone_size: NA; j_call: TRBJ1-5; cdr3_length: 14; v_call: TRBV20-1; d_call: NA; cdr3_aa: CSASLGGNNQPQHF; cdr3_nt: TGCAGTGCTAGTTTGGGGGGTAACAATCAGCCCCAGCATTTT
clone_size: NA; j_call: TRBJ1-3; cdr3_length: 13; v_call: TRBV6-6; d_call: NA; cdr3_aa: CASSYSAIQSIYF; cdr3_nt: TGTGCCAGCAGTTACTCGGCCATACAATCCATATATTTT
clone_size: NA; j_call: TRBJ2-1; cdr3_length: 18; v_call: TRBV6-2/TRBV6-3; d_call: NA; cdr3_aa: CASSPHGSGRSFNNEQFF; cdr3_nt: TGTGCCAGCAGCCCTCATGGCTCTGGGCGAAGTTTCAACAATGAGCAGTTCTTC
clone_size: NA; j_call: TRBJ1-4; cdr3_length: 16; v_call: TRBV18; d_call: NA; cdr3_aa: CASSQTDSVLNEKLFF; cdr3_nt: TGTGCCAGCTCACAAACGGACAGCGTCCTTAATGAAAAACTGTTTTTT
clone_size: NA; j_call: TRBJ2-7; cdr3_length: 14; v_call: TRBV3-1/TRBV3-2; d_call: NA; cdr3_aa: CASSQERRIYEQYF; cdr3_nt: TGTGCCAGCAGCCAAGAGCGGAGGATCTACGAGCAGTACTTC
clone_size: NA; j_call: TRBJ2-7; cdr3_length: 13; v_call: TRBV4-2; d_call: NA; cdr3_aa: CASSQYGEYEQYF; cdr3_nt: TGTGCCAGCAGCCAATATGGCGAATACGAGCAGTACTTC
clone_size: NA; j_call: TRBJ2-7; cdr3_length: 12; v_call: TRBV6-2/TRBV6-3; d_call: NA; cdr3_aa: CASSNVLGEQYF; cdr3_nt: TGTGCCAGCAGTAACGTTCTAGGCGAGCAGTACTTC
clone_size: NA; j_call: TRBJ2-3; cdr3_length: 13; v_call: TRBV27; d_call: NA; cdr3_aa: CASSLSRADTQYF; cdr3_nt: TGTGCCAGCAGTTTATCGAGGGCAGATACGCAGTATTTT
clone_size: NA; j_call: TRBJ1-2; cdr3_length: 14; v_call: TRBV15; d_call: TRBD1; cdr3_aa: CATSPDRGYYGYTF; cdr3_nt: TGTGCCACCAGTCCTGACAGGGGATACTATGGCTACACCTTC
clone_size: NA; j_call: TRBJ1-2; cdr3_length: 14; v_call: TRBV6-6; d_call: NA; cdr3_aa: CASSLEQTQNGYTF; cdr3_nt: TGTGCCAGCAGCTTGGAACAGACACAAAATGGCTACACCTTC
clone_size: NA; j_call: TRBJ1-2; cdr3_length: 14; v_call: TRBV18; d_call: TRBD1; cdr3_aa: CASSRDRGQYGYTF; cdr3_nt: TGTGCCAGCTCAAGGGACAGGGGGCAATATGGCTACACCTTC
clone_size: once; j_call: TRBJ1-5; cdr3_length: 14; v_call: TRBV28; d_call: TRBD1; cdr3_aa: CASSGTGGNQPQHF; cdr3_nt: TGTGCCAGCAGCGGGACAGGGGGTAATCAGCCCCAGCATTTT
clone_size: once; j_call: TRBJ1-2; cdr3_length: 12; v_call: TRBV5-6; d_call: NA; cdr3_aa: CASSLGQFGYTF; cdr3_nt: TGTGCCAGCAGCTTGGGGCAGTTCGGCTACACCTTC
clone_size: NA; j_call: TRBJ2-1; cdr3_length: 13; v_call: TRBV9; d_call: NA; cdr3_aa: CASSVAETTEQFF; cdr3_nt: TGTGCCAGCAGCGTAGCTGAGACTACTGAGCAGTTCTTC
clone_size: NA; j_call: TRBJ1-1; cdr3_length: 13; v_call: TRBV9; d_call: NA; cdr3_aa: CASSVDGQTEAFF; cdr3_nt: TGTGCCAGCAGCGTAGATGGACAGACTGAAGCTTTCTTT
clone_size: NA; j_call: TRBJ1-2; cdr3_length: 19; v_call: TRBV28; d_call: NA; cdr3_aa: CASSYSPRGTPGANYGYTF; cdr3_nt: TGTGCCAGCAGTTATTCTCCCCGAGGGACCCCAGGAGCTAACTATGGCTACACCTTC
clone_size: NA; j_call: TRBJ2-7; cdr3_length: 15; v_call: TRBV4-2; d_call: TRBD2; cdr3_aa: CASSQERGRHYEQYF; cdr3_nt: TGTGCCAGCAGCCAAGAGCGGGGGAGGCACTACGAGCAGTACTTC
clone_size: once; j_call: TRBJ1-1; cdr3_length: 15; v_call: TRBV7-9; d_call: NA; cdr3_aa: CASSLGARYHTEAFF; cdr3_nt: TGTGCCAGCAGCTTAGGGGCGCGGTACCACACTGAAGCTTTCTTT
clone_size: NA; j_call: TRBJ2-5; cdr3_length: 16; v_call: TRBV14; d_call: NA; cdr3_aa: CASSPGTGEYQETQYF; cdr3_nt: TGTGCCAGCAGCCCCGGAACGGGGGAGTACCAAGAGACCCAGTACTTC
clone_size: once; j_call: TRBJ1-5; cdr3_length: 15; v_call: TRBV28; d_call: NA; cdr3_aa: CASSLWEKGRQPQHF; cdr3_nt: TGTGCCAGCAGTTTATGGGAAAAGGGGCGTCAGCCCCAGCATTTT
clone_size: NA; j_call: TRBJ2-1; cdr3_length: 13; v_call: TRBV30; d_call: TRBD2; cdr3_aa: CAWSGRAWNEQFF; cdr3_nt: TGTGCCTGGAGCGGGAGGGCGTGGAATGAGCAGTTCTTC
clone_size: NA; j_call: TRBJ2-1; cdr3_length: 14; v_call: TRBV20-1; d_call: NA; cdr3_aa: CSASFPRPTNEQFF; cdr3_nt: TGCAGTGCTAGTTTTCCCCGACCCACCAATGAGCAGTTCTTC
clone_size: once; j_call: TRBJ2-7; cdr3_length: 18; v_call: TRBV11-2; d_call: TRBD1; cdr3_aa: CASSPTVLGTGYPYEQYF; cdr3_nt: TGTGCCAGCAGTCCAACTGTACTAGGGACAGGTTATCCCTACGAGCAGTACTTC
clone_size: NA; j_call: TRBJ1-1; cdr3_length: 12; v_call: TRBV7-9; d_call: NA; cdr3_aa: CASSHRNTEAFF; cdr3_nt: TGTGCCAGCAGCCACAGGAACACTGAAGCTTTCTTT
clone_size: few; j_call: TRBJ2-2; cdr3_length: 14; v_call: TRBV5-5; d_call: NA; cdr3_aa: CASSSDDPAGELFF; cdr3_nt: TGTGCCAGCAGCTCGGATGACCCCGCCGGGGAGCTGTTTTTT
clone_size: few; j_call: TRBJ1-2; cdr3_length: 13; v_call: TRBV7-2; d_call: TRBD1; cdr3_aa: CASSSGQLYGYTF; cdr3_nt: TGTGCCAGCAGCTCGGGACAGCTCTATGGCTACACCTTC
clone_size: NA; j_call: TRBJ1-2; cdr3_length: 13; v_call: TRBV15; d_call: TRBD1; cdr3_aa: CATSRTGAEGYTF; cdr3_nt: TGTGCCACCAGCCGGACAGGGGCGGAGGGCTACACCTTC
clone_size: many; j_call: TRBJ1-1; cdr3_length: 12; v_call: TRBV3-1/TRBV3-2; d_call: TRBD1; cdr3_aa: CASSLRRGQAFF; cdr3_nt: TGTGCCAGCAGTCTTAGGAGGGGGCAAGCTTTCTTT
clone_size: NA; j_call: TRBJ1-4; cdr3_length: 15; v_call: TRBV5-4; d_call: NA; cdr3_aa: CASSLGSAAYEKLFF; cdr3_nt: TGTGCCAGCAGCTTGGGATCGGCCGCATACGAAAAACTGTTTTTT
clone_size: NA; j_call: TRBJ2-3; cdr3_length: 16; v_call: TRBV9; d_call: TRBD2; cdr3_aa: CASSVEGLAATDTQYF; cdr3_nt: TGTGCCAGCAGCGTAGAGGGACTAGCGGCCACAGATACGCAGTATTTT
clone_size: NA; j_call: TRBJ2-2; cdr3_length: 17; v_call: TRBV9; d_call: NA; cdr3_aa: CASSVGGGGGNTGELFF; cdr3_nt: TGTGCCAGCAGCGTAGGTGGTGGAGGGGGAAACACCGGGGAGCTGTTTTTT
clone_size: NA; j_call: TRBJ2-7; cdr3_length: 16; v_call: TRBV7-9; d_call: TRBD2; cdr3_aa: CASSLGDRTSGRSEYF; cdr3_nt: TGTGCCAGCAGCTTAGGAGACAGGACTAGCGGGAGGAGTGAATACTTC
clone_size: NA; j_call: TRBJ2-3; cdr3_length: 17; v_call: TRBV25-1; d_call: TRBD1; cdr3_aa: CASSDSLTGGAADTQYF; cdr3_nt: TGTGCCAGCAGTGACTCTTTAACAGGGGGCGCAGCAGATACGCAGTATTTT
clone_size: once; j_call: TRBJ2-7; cdr3_length: 16; v_call: TRBV20-1; d_call: TRBD2; cdr3_aa: CSASRPSSGSTYEQYF; cdr3_nt: TGCAGTGCTAGTCGACCCTCTAGCGGGAGTACCTACGAGCAGTACTTC
clone_size: NA; j_call: TRBJ2-1; cdr3_length: 14; v_call: TRBV6-5; d_call: TRBD2; cdr3_aa: CASSRTSGYNEQFF; cdr3_nt: TGTGCCAGCAGCCGGACTAGCGGCTACAATGAGCAGTTCTTC
clone_size: NA; j_call: TRBJ1-2; cdr3_length: 12; v_call: TRBV7-9; d_call: NA; cdr3_aa: CASSRGGSGYTF; cdr3_nt: TGTGCCAGCAGCCGGGGGGGATCCGGCTACACCTTC
clone_size: NA; j_call: TRBJ2-7; cdr3_length: 15; v_call: TRBV4-1; d_call: NA; cdr3_aa: CASSHGAREQGEQYF; cdr3_nt: TGCGCCAGCAGCCACGGGGCACGGGAGCAAGGGGAGCAGTACTTC
clone_size: NA; j_call: TRBJ1-2; cdr3_length: 14; v_call: TRBV29-1; d_call: NA; cdr3_aa: CSVEDPRRFYGYTF; cdr3_nt: TGCAGCGTTGAAGACCCGCGCCGCTTCTATGGCTACACCTTC